This is a list of T cell receptor beta chains from one sample in a study of cytomegalovirus exposure and HLA in healthy donors. Some clones are missing from TCRdb's copy, which holds only in-frame ones; the method was immunoSEQ multiplex PCR. The sample includes around 110,000 clones, about 76% of them seen just once. Sequencing input: PBMCs. The receptors here all came from a woman in her twenties or thirties in good health and CMV-seronegative. The CDR3 runs from the conserved cysteine through the conserved F or W. Fields, in order: D gene, clone size, J gene, V gene, CDR3 DNA, CDR3 protein. A D gene is named only where the DNA matches it firmly. Expanded clones are given a class, and other clones once, few, many or no size at all.

NA NA TRBJ1-5 TRBV5-8 TGTGCCAGCAGCTTGGATTGGGGGAGGAGCAATCAGCCCCAGCATTTT CASSLDWGRSNQPQHF
TRBD2 NA TRBJ2-1 TRBV4-3 TGCGCCAGCAGCCAAGATCCCGGACTAGCGGGGGTTGAGAATGAGCAGTTCTTC CASSQDPGLAGVENEQFF
NA NA TRBJ2-1 TRBV5-4 TGTGCCAGCAGCTCTTTTGGGAGCGGTGAGCAGTTCTTC CASSSFGSGEQFF
TRBD1 NA TRBJ1-3 TRBV10-3 TGTGCCATCGCCGGGACAGGGACTGGAAACACCATATATTTT CAIAGTGTGNTIYF
NA NA TRBJ2-7 TRBV10-1 TGCGCCAGCAGTGAAGGGCAGGGATTTTACGAGCAGTACTTC CASSEGQGFYEQYF
TRBD2 NA TRBJ2-1 TRBV2 TGTGCCAGCACCCGACTAGCGGGAGGGGAAGCGGGTGAGCAGTTCTTC CASTRLAGGEAGEQFF
TRBD1 NA TRBJ1-3 TRBV2 TGTGCCAGCAGGGAGACAGGGTCTGGAAACACCATATATTTT CASRETGSGNTIYF
TRBD2 NA TRBJ2-3 TRBV19 TGTGCCAGTAGCTTGACTAGCGGGAGTTTTGATACGCAGTATTTT CASSLTSGSFDTQYF
TRBD1 few TRBJ2-7 TRBV27 TGTGCCAGCAGCTCTTATTCGACAGGGCACCCCTACGAGCAGTACTTC CASSSYSTGHPYEQYF
NA NA TRBJ2-7 TRBV5-1 TGCGCCAGCAGCTTGCAGGGGTATGACTACGAGCAGTACTTC CASSLQGYDYEQYF
NA NA TRBJ1-5 TRBV10-3 TGTGCCATCAGTGACGAAGGGAGGCAGCCCCAGCATTTT CAISDEGRQPQHF
NA once TRBJ1-1 TRBV28 TGTGCCAGCAGTTTTCTTCCAGGGGCGTTTATGAACACTGAAGCTTTCTTT CASSFLPGAFMNTEAFF
TRBD2 once TRBJ2-1 TRBV4-3 TGCGCCAGCAGCCAAGGAGCGGGAGAATTCAATGAGCAGTTCTTC CASSQGAGEFNEQFF
NA NA TRBJ2-5 TRBV18 TGTGCCAGCTCACCATTAGCGGACTCTCCAGAGACCCAGTACTTC CASSPLADSPETQYF
NA NA TRBJ2-1 TRBV18 TGTGCCAGCTCACCCGGGGGGCGGTCAGACAATGAGCAGTTCTTC CASSPGGRSDNEQFF
TRBD2 few TRBJ2-7 TRBV4-1 TGCGCCAGCAGCCTCCTGGGACTAGCGGGATCCCACGAGCAGTACTTC CASSLLGLAGSHEQYF
NA NA TRBJ1-6 TRBV6-1 TGTGCCAGCAGTGAAGCGCGGAGAAATTCACCCCTCCACTTT CASSEARRNSPLHF
NA once TRBJ1-4 TRBV28 TGTGCCAGCAGTTCCCACACCGCAACTAATGAAAAACTGTTTTTT CASSSHTATNEKLFF
TRBD1 NA TRBJ2-7 TRBV6-1 TGTGCCAGCAGTGATCCGCGGGACAGGGGCGACTACGAGCAGTACTTC CASSDPRDRGDYEQYF
NA once TRBJ1-1 TRBV28 TGTGCCAGCAGTGGACAGCGGACAGCTTTGAACACTGAAGCTTTCTTT CASSGQRTALNTEAFF
NA NA TRBJ2-7 TRBV2 TGTGCCAGCACCGCCCTAGACTCCTACGAGCAGTACTTC CASTALDSYEQYF
TRBD1 NA TRBJ2-7 TRBV27 TGTGCCAGCAGAACCGGGACAGGGTCCTACGAGCAGTACTTC CASRTGTGSYEQYF
NA NA TRBJ1-1 TRBV6-5 TGTGCCAGCAGCAACCTAGGAGGGACTGAAGCTTTCTTT CASSNLGGTEAFF
NA NA TRBJ2-2 TRBV7-9 TGTGCCAGCAGGGGGACAAACACCGGGGAGCTGTTTTTT CASRGTNTGELFF